This T cell receptor (beta chain) comes out of a study of OX40 agonist ivuxolimab in advanced cancers. This clone was counted a single time. The antigen is not known. Some clones are missing from TCRdb's copy, which holds only in-frame ones; the method was immunoSEQ multiplex PCR. The table has about 25,000 clones, about 86% seen once. At baseline, cycle 4 day 1, and cycle 7 day 1, blood was sampled. Study findings and constraints: Expanded clones were, on average, more numerous among CD8+ T cells than CD4+.

The sample consisted of CD4+ or CD8+ T cells sorted from blood, taken in a trial of the OX40 agonist ivuxolimab. This clonotype originated in an adult with an advanced solid tumor such as melanoma, head and neck, liver or kidney cancer.

Here the CDR3 DNA reads TGTGCCAGCAACCCCGGGACAAATGAGCAGTTCTTC. As protein: CASNPGTNEQFF. The genes are TRBV2 and TRBJ2-1; TRBD1 is a possible D gene (6 bases). The CDR3 contains 12 residues. Between the trimmed V and J ends, which lost 7 bases and 7 bases, there was a span of 11 bases. Germline V gene lookup returns CDR1 SNHLY and CDR2 FYNNEI.